One sample yielded the 18 T cell receptor beta chains listed below, sequenced in a study of identical twins. Each CDR3 protein gets one entry after TCRdb re-called the 5' RACE reads with MiXCR. The table records 450,000 to 650,000 distinct CDR3 sequences, approximately 14% of them present only once. A further study also used this sample, focusing on yellow fever vaccine responses in identical twins.

The sequenced material came from CD4+ T cells sorted from blood. The receptor set was obtained from a woman under 30 in good health.

The V call is TRBV29-1, the J call TRBJ2-2; TRBD1 is a possible D gene (6 bases). This CDR3 is built from 14 residues. The germline V gene has CDR1 SQVTM and CDR2 ANQGSEA. The V gene lost 3 bases and the J gene lost 1 base, with 9 bases spanning the gap. CDR3 coding DNA: TGCAGCGTTGAGCCAGGGGTGAACACCGGGGAGCTGTTTTTT. Translated: CSVEPGVNTGELFF.

The V and J genes are TRBV11-3 and TRBJ2-5, with D perhaps matching TRBD2 (6 bases). This CDR3 has 15 residues. Germline values: CDR1 SGHNT, CDR2 YENEEA. Trimming shortened V by 5 bases and J by 5 bases, and 18 bases separated the two germline ends. In DNA form, the CDR3 reads TGTGCCAGCAGCAGCTCGGAGGGGAGTTGGGAGACCCAGTACTTC. This sequence encodes CASSSSEGSWETQYF.

The rearrangement uses TRBV5-5 and TRBJ2-1; D gene uncertain. V shed 0 bases and J shed 6 bases, with 13 bases lying between them. The CDR3 runs 15 residues. Germline CDR1 SGHKS, CDR2 YYEKEE (reference sequence). The DNA of the CDR3 is TGTGCCAGCAGCTTGGCTACAGCAGTCAGCAATGAGCAGTTCTTC. This codes for CASSLATAVSNEQFF.

This clonotype was counted between two and nine times. The CDR3 DNA is TGCAGTGCTACAGGGAGAAGCGGGGGGGAAAGAAACATTCAGTACTTC. It encodes CSATGRSGGERNIQYF. The chain uses TRBV20-1 and TRBJ2-4; 10 bases fit TRBD2. V shed 4 bases and J 6 bases; nucleotides not matched to a gene: 12. The length of the CDR3 is 16 residues. The V gene's germline CDR1 is DFQATT and CDR2 SNEGSKA (reference sequence).

This chain joins TRBV18 and TRBJ2-1; 7 bases match TRBD1. The length of the CDR3 is 16 residues. The J segment lost 8 bases and the V segment lost 6 bases, leaving 16 bases of the junction unmatched. Germline assignment: CDR1 KGHSH and CDR2 LQKENI. The CDR3 spells CASSLQSNRGRDEQFF. The DNA for the CDR3 is TGTGCCAGCTCCCTACAATCCAACAGGGGCCGGGATGAGCAGTTCTTC.

The chain uses TRBV10-2 and TRBJ2-7; D is unresolved. The CDR3 is 11 residues long. Trimming took 6 bases from V and 5 from J, leaving 8 bases between them. CDR1 and CDR2 (germline): WSHSY, SAAADI. The chain's CDR3 is CASRRHDEQYF. The DNA for the CDR3 is TGCGCCAGCAGGCGACACGACGAGCAGTACTTC.

The chain recombines TRBV5-1 with TRBJ2-5; D perhaps matches TRBD1 (6 bases). This CDR3 contains 15 residues. Per the germline V gene, CDR1 is SGHRS and CDR2 is YFSETQ. V lost 1 base, J lost 1 base, and 11 bases lay in between. CDR3 sequence: CASSLPGQLQETQYF. DNA for the CDR3: TGCGCCAGCAGCTTGCCCGGACAGCTCCAAGAGACCCAGTACTTC.

The rearrangement links TRBV10-3 to TRBJ2-3; 8 bases match TRBD2. The J segment lost 1 base and the V segment lost 6 bases, leaving 9 bases of the junction unmatched. Germline V gives CDR1 ENHRY, CDR2 SYGVKD. The CDR3 extends over 16 amino acids. CDR3 DNA sequence: TGTGCCATCAGCCTGTCGTTGCGGGGGGGCACAGATACGCAGTATTTT. It translates to CAISLSLRGGTDTQYF.

The chain couples TRBV5-5 to TRBJ2-2; D may correspond to TRBD1 or TRBD2 (6 bases each). Germline V gene lookup returns CDR1 SGHKS and CDR2 YYEKEE (reference sequence). Trimming took off 3 bases at V and 0 bases at J, with 12 bases between the two ends. The CDR3 consists of 16 residues. The CDR3 bases are TGTGCCAGCAGCTCTCGGAGGGGGGCGAACACCGGGGAGCTGTTTTTT. Its protein is CASSSRRGANTGELFF.

The chain is built from TRBV29-1 and TRBJ2-1; the match to TRBD2 covers 15 bases. CDR1 and CDR2 from the germline V gene are SQVTM and ANQGSEA. The CDR3 runs 19 residues. The V segment lost 6 bases and the J segment 0 bases; nucleotides outside the gene matches: 12. The CDR3 sequence is CSVPPGLAGGYSSYNEQFF. The CDR3 DNA reads as TGCAGCGTACCACCGGGACTAGCGGGAGGCTATAGCTCCTACAATGAGCAGTTCTTC.

This chain connects TRBV24-1 to TRBJ2-5; TRBD1 matches at 9 bases. From germline, CDR1 is KGHDR and CDR2 SFDVKD. After removal of 4 bases from V and 7 bases from J, the junction contained 12 bases not matched to a gene. The CDR3 sequence is 16 residues long. The DNA of the CDR3 is TGTGCCACCAGTGACCCGGGACAGGGCACCTTAGGGACCCAGTACTTC. Translated: CATSDPGQGTLGTQYF.

The table lists this clonotype with a few counts. This chain connects TRBV24-1 to TRBJ2-5; no definite D call. The CDR3 spans 13 residues. V shed 6 bases and J shed 5 bases, with 12 bases lying between them. In germline, CDR1 is KGHDR, CDR2 SFDVKD. This CDR3 reads CATSRNGLETQYF. The CDR3 region has the DNA TGTGCCACCAGTAGAAACGGTCTGGAGACCCAGTACTTC.

The chain links TRBV5-1 to TRBJ1-1; a possible D gene is TRBD1 (6 bases). Germline V gene lookup returns CDR1 SGHRS and CDR2 YFSETQ. Trimming shortened V by 3 bases and J by 0 bases, and 18 bases separated the two germline ends. This CDR3 has 17 residues. CDR3 residues: CASSYKGQSLMNTEAFF. The CDR3, as DNA: TGCGCCAGCAGCTATAAAGGACAGAGCTTGATGAACACTGAAGCTTTCTTT.

This clonotype was detected ten times or more. The J gene is TRBJ2-1, the V gene TRBV5-1; D not resolved. The CDR3 covers 15 residues. CDR1 is SGHRS, CDR2 YFSETQ, per germline. The V and J ends lost 0 bases and 7 bases respectively, with 14 bases between them. The CDR3 reads CASSLATGFGNEQFF. DNA for the CDR3: TGCGCCAGCAGCTTGGCAACCGGTTTCGGGAATGAGCAGTTCTTC.

This clonotype has more than one count but fewer than ten. The CDR3 here is CASSLEGGPRGNEQFF. The CDR3 bases are TGTGCCAGCAGCTTGGAGGGAGGGCCGAGGGGTAATGAGCAGTTCTTC. The gene calls are TRBV11-3 and TRBJ2-1; 7 bases map to TRBD2. Germline loops: CDR1 SGHNT, CDR2 YENEEA. The CDR3 has 16 residues. Germline trimming cut 3 bases from V and 7 bases from J; bases unmatched to any gene: 12. Combining the CDR3 with reference TRBV11-3 and TRBJ2-1 gives the whole variable domain EAGVVQSPRYKIIEKKQPVAFWCNPISGHNTLYWYLQNLGQGPELLIRYENEEAVDDSQLPKDRFSAERLKGVDSTLKIQPAELGDSAVYLCASSLEGGPRGNEQFFGPGTRLTVL.

This clonotype was counted a few times. This chain's CDR3 is CSVAVDGNQPQHF. The CDR3 DNA is TGCAGCGTTGCCGTCGACGGGAATCAGCCCCAGCATTTT. The chain combines TRBV29-1 with TRBJ1-5; D is uncertain. Germline V gives CDR1 SQVTM, CDR2 ANQGSEA. V lost 4 bases to trimming and J lost 4 bases, with 11 bases between them. The CDR3 is 13 amino acids.

The chain has TRBV10-2 and TRBJ2-3; TRBD2 aligns across 7 bases. CDR1 is WSHSY, CDR2 SAAADI, per germline. Losses at the gene ends were 2 bases for V and 1 base for J; bases not matched to a gene: 6. CDR3 size: 16 residues. In nucleotides, the CDR3 is TGCGCCAGCAGTGAGCCCCGGGACTATCGCACAGATACGCAGTATTTT. It translates to CASSEPRDYRTDTQYF.

This clonotype was counted at least ten times. V gene TRBV24-1 combines with J gene TRBJ2-1; possible D gene TRBD1, 6 bases. CDR1 KGHDR and CDR2 SFDVKD come from the germline V gene. This CDR3 has 16 amino acids. Trimming left V 4 bases short and J 4 bases short, with 16 bases between. This CDR3 reads CATSDRLPGAYNEQFF. The CDR3 DNA reads as TGTGCCACCAGTGACCGTCTCCCAGGGGCTTACAATGAGCAGTTCTTC.